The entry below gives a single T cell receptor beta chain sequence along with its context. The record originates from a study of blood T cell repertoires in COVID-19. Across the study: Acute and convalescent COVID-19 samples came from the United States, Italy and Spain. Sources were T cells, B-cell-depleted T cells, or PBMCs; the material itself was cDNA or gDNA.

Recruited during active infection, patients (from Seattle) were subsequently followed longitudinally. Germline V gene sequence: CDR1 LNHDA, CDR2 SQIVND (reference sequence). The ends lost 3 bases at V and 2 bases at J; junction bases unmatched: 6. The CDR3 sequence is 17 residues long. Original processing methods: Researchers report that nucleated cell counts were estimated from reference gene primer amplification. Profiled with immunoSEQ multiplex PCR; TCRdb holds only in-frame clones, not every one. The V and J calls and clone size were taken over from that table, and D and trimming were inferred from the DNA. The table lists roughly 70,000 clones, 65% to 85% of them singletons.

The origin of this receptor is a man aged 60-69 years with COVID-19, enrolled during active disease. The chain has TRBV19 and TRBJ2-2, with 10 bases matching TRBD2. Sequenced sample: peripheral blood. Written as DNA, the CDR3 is TGTGCCAGTAGTATTCGACTAGCGGGCCGCAACACCGGGGAGCTGTTTTTT. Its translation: CASSIRLAGRNTGELFF.